Given below is one T cell receptor (beta chain) in context. No antigen is known for it. The entry originates in a study of cytomegalovirus exposure and HLA in healthy donors. General study results and limits: It was confirmed in vitro that a few of the CMV-associated chains were specific for CMV antigens. What a later analysis reportedly showed was that an Asian-associated ancestry cluster had fewer N-insertions than the roughly 720-donor mean.

After removal of 2 bases from V and 5 bases from J, the junction contained 1 base not matched to a gene. In germline, CDR1 is MNHEY, CDR2 SMNVEV (reference sequence). The CDR3 runs to 14 residues. PCR involved 60 Vbeta and 13 Jbeta primers. Some clones are missing from TCRdb's copy, which holds only in-frame ones; the method was immunoSEQ multiplex PCR. The sample shows about 160,000 clones, around 84% of them seen only once. The sample comprised PBMCs. This chain links TRBV27 with TRBJ2-3; 10 nucleotides match TRBD2. The receptor was isolated from a man between 45 and 60 years old in good health and CMV-seropositive. CDR3 nucleotides: TGTGCCAGCAGTTTAGTAGCGGGAGGAGATACGCAGTATTTT. This codes for CASSLVAGGDTQYF.